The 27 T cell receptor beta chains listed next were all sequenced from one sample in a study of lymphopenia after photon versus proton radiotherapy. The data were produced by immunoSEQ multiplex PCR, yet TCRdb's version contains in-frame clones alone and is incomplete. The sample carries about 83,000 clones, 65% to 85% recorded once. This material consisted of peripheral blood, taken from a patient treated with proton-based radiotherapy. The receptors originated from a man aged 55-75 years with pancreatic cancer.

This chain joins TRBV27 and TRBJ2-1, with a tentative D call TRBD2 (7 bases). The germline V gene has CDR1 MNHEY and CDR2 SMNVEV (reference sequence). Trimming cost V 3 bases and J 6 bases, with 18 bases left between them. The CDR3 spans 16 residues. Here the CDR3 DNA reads TGTGCCAGCAGTTTGGCGGGGGCGATTCCCTTCAATGAGCAGTTCTTC. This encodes CASSLAGAIPFNEQFF.

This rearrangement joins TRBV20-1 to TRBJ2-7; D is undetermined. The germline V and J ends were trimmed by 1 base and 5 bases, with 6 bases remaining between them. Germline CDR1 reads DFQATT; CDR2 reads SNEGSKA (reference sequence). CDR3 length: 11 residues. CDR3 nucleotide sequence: TGCAGTGCTAGAGTTGTACACGAGCAGTACTTC. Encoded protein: CSARVVHEQYF.

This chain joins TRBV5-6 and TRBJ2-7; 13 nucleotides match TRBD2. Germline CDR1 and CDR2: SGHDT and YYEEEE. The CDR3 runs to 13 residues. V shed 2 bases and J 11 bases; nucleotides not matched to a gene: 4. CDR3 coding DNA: TGTGCCAGCAGCTTAGGACTAGCGGGAGAGGAGTACTTC. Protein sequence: CASSLGLAGEEYF. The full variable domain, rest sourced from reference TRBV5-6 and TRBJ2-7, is DAGVTQSPTHLIKTRGQQVTLRCSPKSGHDTVSWYQQALGQGPQFIFQYYEEEERQRGNFPDRFSGHQFPNYSSELNVNALLLGDSALYLCASSLGLAGEEYFGPGTRLTVT.

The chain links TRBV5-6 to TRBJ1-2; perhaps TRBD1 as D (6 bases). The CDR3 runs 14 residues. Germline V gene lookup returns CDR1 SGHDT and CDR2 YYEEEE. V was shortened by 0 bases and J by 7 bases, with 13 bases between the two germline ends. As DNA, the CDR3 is TGTGCCAGCAGCTTGGCGGGGGGCGTCGGTGGCTACACCTTC. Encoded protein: CASSLAGGVGGYTF. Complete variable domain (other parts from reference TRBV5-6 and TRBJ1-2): DAGVTQSPTHLIKTRGQQVTLRCSPKSGHDTVSWYQQALGQGPQFIFQYYEEEERQRGNFPDRFSGHQFPNYSSELNVNALLLGDSALYLCASSLAGGVGGYTFGSGTRLTVV.

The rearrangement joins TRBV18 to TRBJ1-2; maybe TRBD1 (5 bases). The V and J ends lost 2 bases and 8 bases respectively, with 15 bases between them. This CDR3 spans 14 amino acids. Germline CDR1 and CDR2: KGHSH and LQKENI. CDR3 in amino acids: CASSPSQGLGGYTF. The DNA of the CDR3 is TGTGCCAGCTCACCAAGTCAGGGACTCGGGGGCTACACCTTC.

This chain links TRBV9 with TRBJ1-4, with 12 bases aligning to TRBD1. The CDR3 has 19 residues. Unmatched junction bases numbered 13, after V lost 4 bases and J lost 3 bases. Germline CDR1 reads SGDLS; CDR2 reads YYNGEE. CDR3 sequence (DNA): TGTGCCAGCAGCTTTGGGACAGGGGGCGAGCGTCGCTCTAATGAAAAACTGTTTTTT. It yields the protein CASSFGTGGERRSNEKLFF.

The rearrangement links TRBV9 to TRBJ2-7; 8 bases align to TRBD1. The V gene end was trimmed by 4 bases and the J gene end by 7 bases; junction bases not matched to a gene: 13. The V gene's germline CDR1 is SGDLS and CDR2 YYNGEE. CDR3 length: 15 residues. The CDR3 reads CASSSQDRVSGEQYF. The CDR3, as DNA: TGTGCCAGCAGCTCCCAGGACAGGGTGTCGGGGGAGCAGTACTTC.

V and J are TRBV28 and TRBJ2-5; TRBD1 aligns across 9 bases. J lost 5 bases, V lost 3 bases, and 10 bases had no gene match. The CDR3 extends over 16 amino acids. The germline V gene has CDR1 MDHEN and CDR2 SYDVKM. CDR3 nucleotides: TGTGCCAGCAGTTTGCCAAACAGGGGGCCGGGGGAGACCCAGTACTTC. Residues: CASSLPNRGPGETQYF.

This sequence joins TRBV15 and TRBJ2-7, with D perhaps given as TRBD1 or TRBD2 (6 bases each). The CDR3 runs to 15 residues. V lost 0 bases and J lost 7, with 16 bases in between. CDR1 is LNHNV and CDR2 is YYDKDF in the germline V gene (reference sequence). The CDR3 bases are TGTGCCACCAGCAGAGACAGGGGAGGCTCTTTTGAGCAGTACTTC. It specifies CATSRDRGGSFEQYF.

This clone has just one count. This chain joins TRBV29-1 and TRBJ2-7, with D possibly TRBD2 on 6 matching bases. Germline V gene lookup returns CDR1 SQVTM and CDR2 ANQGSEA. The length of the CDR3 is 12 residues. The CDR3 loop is CSGGKSSYEQYF. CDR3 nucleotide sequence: TGCAGTGGGGGGAAGAGCTCCTACGAGCAGTACTTC.

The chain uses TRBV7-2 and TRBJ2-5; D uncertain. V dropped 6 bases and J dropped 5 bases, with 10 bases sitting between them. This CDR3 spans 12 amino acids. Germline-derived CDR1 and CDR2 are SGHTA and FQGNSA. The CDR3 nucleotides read TGTGCCAGCAGAGCTCCCCCGGAGACCCAGTACTTC. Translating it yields CASRAPPETQYF.

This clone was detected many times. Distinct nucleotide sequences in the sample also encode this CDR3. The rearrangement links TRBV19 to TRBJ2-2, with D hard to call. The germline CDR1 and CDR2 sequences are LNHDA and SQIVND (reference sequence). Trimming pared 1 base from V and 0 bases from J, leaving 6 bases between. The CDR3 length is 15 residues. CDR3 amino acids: CASSIGLANTGELFF. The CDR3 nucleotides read TGTGCCAGTAGTATAGGGCTAGCGAACACCGGGGAGCTGTTTTTT.

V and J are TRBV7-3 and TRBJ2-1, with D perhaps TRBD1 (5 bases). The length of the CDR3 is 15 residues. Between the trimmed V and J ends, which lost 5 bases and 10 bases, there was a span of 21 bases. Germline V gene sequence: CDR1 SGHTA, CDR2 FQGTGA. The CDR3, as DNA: TGTGCCAGCAGCCTAGGGGTTGGCAGTGTGGGGGAGCAGTTCTTC. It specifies CASSLGVGSVGEQFF.

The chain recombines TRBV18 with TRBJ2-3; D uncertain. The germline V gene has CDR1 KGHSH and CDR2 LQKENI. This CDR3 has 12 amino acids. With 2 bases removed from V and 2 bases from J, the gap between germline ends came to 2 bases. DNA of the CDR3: TGTGCCAGCTCACCAAACACAGATACGCAGTATTTT. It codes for CASSPNTDTQYF.

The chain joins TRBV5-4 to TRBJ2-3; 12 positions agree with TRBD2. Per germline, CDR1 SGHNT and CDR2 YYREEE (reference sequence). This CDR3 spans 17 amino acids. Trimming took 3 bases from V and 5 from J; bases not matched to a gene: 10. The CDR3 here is CASSSPASGRAVDTQYF. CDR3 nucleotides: TGTGCCAGCAGCTCCCCGGCTAGCGGGAGGGCCGTAGATACGCAGTATTTT.

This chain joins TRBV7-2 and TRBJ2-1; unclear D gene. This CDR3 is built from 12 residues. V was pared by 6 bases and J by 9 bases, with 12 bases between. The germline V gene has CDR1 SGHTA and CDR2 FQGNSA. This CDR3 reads CASRGTYGEQFF. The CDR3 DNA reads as TGTGCCAGCAGGGGAACATATGGTGAGCAGTTCTTC.

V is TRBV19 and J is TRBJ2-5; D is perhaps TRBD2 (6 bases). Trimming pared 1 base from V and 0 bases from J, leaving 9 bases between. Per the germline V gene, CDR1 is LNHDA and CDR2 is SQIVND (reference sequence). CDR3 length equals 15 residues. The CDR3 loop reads CASSIGRDYQETQYF. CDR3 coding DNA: TGTGCCAGTAGTATAGGCCGGGACTACCAAGAGACCCAGTACTTC.

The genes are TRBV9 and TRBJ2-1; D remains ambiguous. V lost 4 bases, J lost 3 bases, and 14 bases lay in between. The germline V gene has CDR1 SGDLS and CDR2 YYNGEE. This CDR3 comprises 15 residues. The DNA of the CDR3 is TGTGCCAGCAGCCCTCCCTGGGCTCACTACAATGAGCAGTTCTTC. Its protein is CASSPPWAHYNEQFF.

The CDR3 loop reads CASSMLLAGGKFF. CDR3 DNA sequence: TGTGCCAGTAGTATGCTTCTAGCGGGAGGCAAATTCTTC. V is TRBV19 and J is TRBJ2-1; 11 positions agree with TRBD2. J was trimmed by 16 bases and V by 3 bases; bases with no gene match: 8. CDR1 and CDR2 (germline): LNHDA, SQIVND (reference sequence). The CDR3 covers 13 residues.

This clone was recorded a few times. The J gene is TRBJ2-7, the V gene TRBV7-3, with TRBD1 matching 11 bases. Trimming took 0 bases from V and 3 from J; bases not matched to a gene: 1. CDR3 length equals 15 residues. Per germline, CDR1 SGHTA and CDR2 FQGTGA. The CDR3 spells CASSLTGTGGYEQYF. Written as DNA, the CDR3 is TGTGCCAGCAGCTTAACCGGGACAGGGGGCTACGAGCAGTACTTC.

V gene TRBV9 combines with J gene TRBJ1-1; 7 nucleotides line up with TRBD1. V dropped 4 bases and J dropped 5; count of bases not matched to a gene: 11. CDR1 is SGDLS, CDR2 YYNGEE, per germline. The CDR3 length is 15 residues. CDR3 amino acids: CASSPREGAWTEAFF. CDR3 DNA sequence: TGTGCCAGCAGCCCCCGGGAGGGGGCTTGGACTGAAGCTTTCTTT.

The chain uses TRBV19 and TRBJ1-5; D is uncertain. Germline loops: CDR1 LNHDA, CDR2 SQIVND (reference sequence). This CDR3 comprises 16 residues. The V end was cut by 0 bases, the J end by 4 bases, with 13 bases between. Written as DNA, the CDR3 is TGTGCCAGTAGTATAGATCACTCAGGACTTAATCAGCCCCAGCATTTT. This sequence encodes CASSIDHSGLNQPQHF.

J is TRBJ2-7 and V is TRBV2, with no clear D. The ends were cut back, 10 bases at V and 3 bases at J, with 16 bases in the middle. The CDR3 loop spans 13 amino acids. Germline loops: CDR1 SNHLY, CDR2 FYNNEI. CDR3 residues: CATNKGFGYEQYF. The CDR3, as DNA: TGTGCCACCAATAAAGGGTTCGGCTACGAGCAGTACTTC. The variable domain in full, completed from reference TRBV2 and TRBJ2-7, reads EPEVTQTPSHQVTQMGQEVILRCVPISNHLYFYWYRQILGQKVEFLVSFYNNEISEKSEIFDDQFSVERPDGSNFTLKIRSTKLEDSAMYFCATNKGFGYEQYFGPGTRLTVT.

The CDR3 region is CASSPLGQGRNEQFF. The CDR3 region has the DNA TGTGCCAGCAGTCCCCTGGGACAGGGTAGGAATGAGCAGTTCTTC. This chain connects TRBV27 to TRBJ2-1; TRBD1 aligns across 9 bases. V lost 5 bases to trimming and J lost 7 bases; unmatched junction nucleotides: 9. CDR1 is MNHEY and CDR2 is SMNVEV in the germline V gene (reference sequence). The CDR3 extends over 15 amino acids.

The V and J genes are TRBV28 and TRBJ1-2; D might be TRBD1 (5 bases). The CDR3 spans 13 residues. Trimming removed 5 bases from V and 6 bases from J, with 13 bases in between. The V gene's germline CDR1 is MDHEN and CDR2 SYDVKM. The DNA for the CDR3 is TGTGCCAGCAGTGGACCTCGAGGGGATGGCTACACCTTC. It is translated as CASSGPRGDGYTF.

The CDR3 region has the DNA TGTGCCAGCAGGGAGACAGGGGGCGTTGAAAAACTGTTTTTT. Translation gives CASRETGGVEKLFF. The gene calls are TRBV28 and TRBJ1-4; 10 nucleotides line up with TRBD1. This CDR3 is 14 amino acids long. The junction had 5 bases not matched to a gene; V was cut back by 6 bases and J by 7 bases. Germline CDR1 and CDR2: MDHEN and SYDVKM. The full variable domain, in which reference TRBV28 and TRBJ1-4 provide the parts outside the CDR3, is DVKVTQSSRYLVKRTGEKVFLECVQDMDHENMFWYRQDPGLGLRLIYFSYDVKMKEKGDIPEGYSVSREKKERFSLILESASTNQTSMYLCASRETGGVEKLFFGSGTQLSVL.

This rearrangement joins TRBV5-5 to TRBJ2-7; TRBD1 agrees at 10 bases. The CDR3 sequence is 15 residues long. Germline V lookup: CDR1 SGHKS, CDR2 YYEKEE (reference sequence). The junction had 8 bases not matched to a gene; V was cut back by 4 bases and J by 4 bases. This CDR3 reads CASSKAGTGVYEQYF. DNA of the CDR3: TGTGCCAGCAGCAAGGCCGGGACAGGGGTGTACGAGCAGTACTTC.